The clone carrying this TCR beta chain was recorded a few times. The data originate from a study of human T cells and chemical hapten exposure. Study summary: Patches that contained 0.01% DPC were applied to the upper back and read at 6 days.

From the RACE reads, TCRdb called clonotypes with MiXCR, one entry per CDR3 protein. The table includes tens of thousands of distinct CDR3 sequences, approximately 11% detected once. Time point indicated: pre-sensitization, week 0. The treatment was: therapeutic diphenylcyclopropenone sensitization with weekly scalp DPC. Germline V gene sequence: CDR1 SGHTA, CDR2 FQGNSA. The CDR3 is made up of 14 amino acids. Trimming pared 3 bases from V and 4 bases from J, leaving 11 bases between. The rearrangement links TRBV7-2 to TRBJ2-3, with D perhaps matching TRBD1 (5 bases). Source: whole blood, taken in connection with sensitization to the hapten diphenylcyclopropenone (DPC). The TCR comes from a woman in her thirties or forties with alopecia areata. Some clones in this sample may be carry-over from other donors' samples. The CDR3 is CASSFGQGADTQYF. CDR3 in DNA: TGTGCCAGCAGCTTCGGGCAGGGCGCAGATACGCAGTATTTT.